This T cell receptor (beta chain) came from a study of post-analysis software for immune sequencing data. Notes on the study in general: TRBV5-6, TRBV5-1 and TRBV20-1 belonged to a set of a handful of TRBV segments that were more frequent in patients than controls.

Comments on this clonotype: What it binds is unknown.

Unique molecular identifiers were built into the TCR beta cDNA libraries. cDNA molecules numbering about 490,000 came from roughly 0.93 to 9.6 million T cells. MiXCR was run by TCRdb on the PCR reads, yielding one entry per CDR3 protein. This table has hundreds of thousands of distinct CDR3 sequences, 44% appearing once. Losses at the gene ends were 1 base for V and 1 base for J; bases not matched to a gene: 4. CDR3 length: 16 residues. The chain is built from TRBV12-3 or TRBV12-4 and TRBJ2-3; 8 bases line up with TRBD2. What was sequenced was blood. The clonotype comes from a girl aged 10 to 17 with multiple sclerosis. The CDR3 sequence is CASSLVAGLGTDTQYF. The CDR3 DNA reads as TGTGCCAGCAGTTTAGTAGCGGGGCTCGGCACAGATACGCAGTATTTT.